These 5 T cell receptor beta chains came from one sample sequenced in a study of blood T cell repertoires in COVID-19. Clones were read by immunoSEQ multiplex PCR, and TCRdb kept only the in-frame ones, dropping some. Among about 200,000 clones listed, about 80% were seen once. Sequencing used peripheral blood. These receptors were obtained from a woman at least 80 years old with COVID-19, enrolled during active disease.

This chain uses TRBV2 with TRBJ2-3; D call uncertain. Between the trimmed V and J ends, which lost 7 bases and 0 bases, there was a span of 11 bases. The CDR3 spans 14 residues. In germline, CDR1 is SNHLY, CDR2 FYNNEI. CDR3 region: CASTPVSSTDTQYF. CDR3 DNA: TGTGCCAGCACGCCGGTCTCTAGCACAGATACGCAGTATTTT.

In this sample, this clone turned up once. CDR3 in amino acids: CASNGQGSTDTQYF. For the CDR3, the DNA is TGTGCCAGCAATGGACAGGGCAGCACAGATACGCAGTATTTT. The chain recombines TRBV2 with TRBJ2-3; 8 nucleotides match TRBD1. Germline V gives CDR1 SNHLY, CDR2 FYNNEI. This CDR3 has 14 amino acids. V was clipped by 7 bases and J by 0 bases; unmatched bases: 3.

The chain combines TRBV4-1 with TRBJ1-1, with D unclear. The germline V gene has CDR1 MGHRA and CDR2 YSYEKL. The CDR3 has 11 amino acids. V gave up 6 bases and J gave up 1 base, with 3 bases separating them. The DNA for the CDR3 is TGCGCCAGCAGGGCGAACACTGAAGCTTTCTTT. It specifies CASRANTEAFF.

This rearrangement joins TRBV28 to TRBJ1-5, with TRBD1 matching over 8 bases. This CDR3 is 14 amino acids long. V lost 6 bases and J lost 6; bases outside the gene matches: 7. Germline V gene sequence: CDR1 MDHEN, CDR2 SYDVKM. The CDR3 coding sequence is TGTGCCAGCAGCGCCCAGGGGGCTGGTCAGCCCCAGCATTTT. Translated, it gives CASSAQGAGQPQHF.

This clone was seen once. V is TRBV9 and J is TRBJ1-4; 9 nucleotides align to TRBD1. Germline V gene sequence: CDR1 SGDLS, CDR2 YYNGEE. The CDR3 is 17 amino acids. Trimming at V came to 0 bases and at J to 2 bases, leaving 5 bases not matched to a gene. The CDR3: CASSVGLQGATNEKLFF. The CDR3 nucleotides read TGTGCCAGCAGCGTAGGCCTACAGGGGGCGACTAATGAAAAACTGTTTTTT.